The rows below give T cell receptor beta chains drawn from one sample of a study of T cells in Graves' hyperthyroidism and ophthalmopathy. TCRdb called the multiplex PCR reads again in MiXCR, with one record for every CDR3 protein. The sample records roughly 500,000 distinct CDR3 sequences, under 60% being singletons. Source material: peripheral blood or thyroid tissue (not recorded which). These receptors were collected from an adult woman with Graves' disease, either hyperthyroidism or ophthalmopathy (not recorded which). The CDR3 runs from the conserved cysteine through the conserved F or W. A D gene is named only where the DNA matches it firmly. A row's size may be missing; if present it is once, few, many or a size class.

CDR3 DNA | CDR3 protein | D gene | V gene | CDR3 length | J gene | clone size
TGTGCCAGCAGCTCTTGGGGTAATTCACCCCTCCACTTT | CASSSWGNSPLHF | - | TRBV11-2 | 13 | TRBJ1-6 | many
TGTGCCATCAGTGAGGAGGGGTTTGGCAATCAGCCCCAGCATTTT | CAISEEGFGNQPQHF | - | TRBV10-3 | 15 | TRBJ1-5 | -
TGTGCCAGCAGCTTAGGTGGGGGCAATCAGCCCCAGCATTTT | CASSLGGGNQPQHF | - | TRBV5-1 | 14 | TRBJ1-5 | many
TGTGCCAGCAGTAGGGACCTCCACTTT | CASSRDLHF | - | TRBV12-3/TRBV12-4 | 9 | TRBJ1-6 | -
TGTGCCATCCAACAAGTGGGCGGTTTGAACACTGGGGAGCTGTTTTTT | CAIQQVGGLNTGELFF | - | TRBV10-3 | 16 | TRBJ2-2 | -
TGTGCCAGCAGCGACGGGGAGGAGACCCAGTACTTC | CASSDGEETQYF | - | TRBV7-6 | 12 | TRBJ2-5 | -
TGTGCCAGCAGCTTCCGGGGTGATGAGCAGTTCTTC | CASSFRGDEQFF | - | TRBV7-8 | 12 | TRBJ2-1 | -
TGCAGTGCTAGAGAGGGGGGGAGGGACTTC | CSAREGGRDF | TRBD2 | TRBV20-1 | 10 | TRBJ2-5 | -
TGTGCCAGCAGCTTTTCAGGGAATGAAAAACTGTTTTTT | CASSFSGNEKLFF | - | TRBV7-2 | 13 | TRBJ1-4 | many
TGTGCCATCAAAGGGGCCCTCAATCAGCCCCAGCATTTT | CAIKGALNQPQHF | - | TRBV10-3 | 13 | TRBJ1-5 | once
TGTGCCATCAGCCGGGACAGGGTTCGGGAGCAGTACTTC | CAISRDRVREQYF | TRBD1 | TRBV10-3 | 13 | TRBJ2-7 | -
TGCGCCAGCAGCCTCGCCGGGCTAGCGGAAAACACCGGGGAGCTGTTTTTT | CASSLAGLAENTGELFF | TRBD2 | TRBV4-1 | 17 | TRBJ2-2 | many
TGTGCCAGCAGGGCAGGGTCGTACGAGCAGTACTTC | CASRAGSYEQYF | - | TRBV7-2 | 12 | TRBJ2-7 | -
TGTGCCAGCGCAGGACGGGAGGGCCGGGACAATGAGCAGTTCTTC | CASAGREGRDNEQFF | TRBD2 | TRBV7-8 | 15 | TRBJ2-1 | -
TGTGCCACCAGCAGCCCCCGTACCGGGACTAGCGATTCCTACGAGCAGTACTTC | CATSSPRTGTSDSYEQYF | TRBD2 | TRBV15 | 18 | TRBJ2-7 | -
TGCAGTGCGTGGGACAGGGGAGGAGGCTACACCTTC | CSAWDRGGGYTF | TRBD1 | TRBV20-1 | 12 | TRBJ1-2 | -
TGTGCCAGCAGCTTATGGGGATGGGGGTACGAGCAGTACTTC | CASSLWGWGYEQYF | - | TRBV7-6 | 14 | TRBJ2-7 | many
TGTGCCAGCAGCTTCAGGCAGACTGAAGAGACCCAGTACTTC | CASSFRQTEETQYF | - | TRBV7-2 | 14 | TRBJ2-5 | many
TGCGCCAGCAGCCAAATTAATCTACTCCTGACACTCGGGGAGCAGTACTTC | CASSQINLLLTLGEQYF | - | TRBV4-1 | 17 | TRBJ2-7 | -
TGTGCCATCAAGGTGGGCGGGATGACTTCCTACGAGCAGTACTTC | CAIKVGGMTSYEQYF | - | TRBV10-3 | 15 | TRBJ2-7 | many
TGCGCCAGCAGCCAATCCTTCGGACTAGCGGGCGGGGGCGAGCAGTACTTC | CASSQSFGLAGGGEQYF | TRBD2 | TRBV4-1 | 17 | TRBJ2-7 | many
TGCAGCGTTCGGGGCCCTGGGGCCAACGTCCTGACTTTC | CSVRGPGANVLTF | - | TRBV29-1 | 13 | TRBJ2-6 | many
TGTGCCAGCAGTTTAGCAGGGGCGGGTTTCTACGAGCAGTACTTC | CASSLAGAGFYEQYF | - | TRBV27 | 15 | TRBJ2-7 | few
TGTGCCAGCAGCTTATGGGACGAGACCCAGTACTTC | CASSLWDETQYF | - | TRBV7-8 | 12 | TRBJ2-5 | many
TGTGCCAGCAGCGTAGAGGCGGGAGGGGAGCTGTTTTTT | CASSVEAGGELFF | - | TRBV7-4 | 13 | TRBJ2-2 | -
TGTGCCAGCAGCTCCGGGACTAGTTACGAGCAGTGCTTC | CASSSGTSYEQCF | TRBD2 | TRBV5-4 | 13 | TRBJ2-7 | -
TGTGCCAGTAGTTATGGGGAATGGGGGCAAACTGAAGCTTTCTTT | CASSYGEWGQTEAFF | - | TRBV19 | 15 | TRBJ1-1 | many
TGTGCCAGCAAAAGCCCCCAGGGTACCAATCAGCCCCAGCATTTT | CASKSPQGTNQPQHF | - | TRBV12-3/TRBV12-4 | 15 | TRBJ1-5 | -
TGTGCCAGCAGTCCACCAACCACTAGGTCCCCTGGGGCCAACGTCCTGACTTTC | CASSPPTTRSPGANVLTF | - | TRBV19 | 18 | TRBJ2-6 | many
TGTGCCAGCAGTGACAGGGGACCTAGTCTGAACGAGCAGTACTTC | CASSDRGPSLNEQYF | TRBD1 | TRBV6-5 | 15 | TRBJ2-7 | -
TGTGCCACCTCGGGCGCGGACTCTAGCACAGATCGAGAAAAACTGTTTTTT | CATSGADSSTDREKLFF | - | TRBV15 | 17 | TRBJ1-4 | -
TGTGCCAGCAGCTTAGCAGGGACACCTTGGGATGGTGAAAAACTGTTTTTT | CASSLAGTPWDGEKLFF | - | TRBV7-2 | 17 | TRBJ1-4 | -
TGTGCCAGCAGGGAGCTAGAAGCTTTCTTT | CASRELEAFF | - | TRBV2 | 10 | TRBJ1-1 | many
TGTGCCGCCAGCAGCCCCCCCCACCAGTCCTATGGCTACACCTTC | CAASSPPHQSYGYTF | - | TRBV15 | 15 | TRBJ1-2 | -
TGCAGTGCTAATCGTGTGGACAGGGATCGGAATCAGCCCCAGCATTTT | CSANRVDRDRNQPQHF | TRBD1 | TRBV20-1 | 16 | TRBJ1-5 | -
TGTGCCAGCTCACCACCGAGTACAGGGGTCGGAAACACCATATATTTT | CASSPPSTGVGNTIYF | TRBD1 | TRBV18 | 16 | TRBJ1-3 | -
TGTGCCAGCAGTAGGGGACATTCTAACTATGGCTACACCTTC | CASSRGHSNYGYTF | - | TRBV6-5 | 14 | TRBJ1-2 | many
TGTGCCATCATCGGGGGGGGGGAAAGGAACACTGAAGCTTTCTTT | CAIIGGGERNTEAFF | - | TRBV28 | 15 | TRBJ1-1 | -
TGCGCCAGCAGCCAAGATCCGAACGGGGCCAACGTCCTGACTTTC | CASSQDPNGANVLTF | - | TRBV4-3 | 15 | TRBJ2-6 | -
TGTGCCAGCAGCCCGGGACGAGACAATCAGCCCCAGCATTTT | CASSPGRDNQPQHF | - | TRBV12-3/TRBV12-4 | 14 | TRBJ1-5 | many
TGTGCCAGCAGAGGACAGGGTCCAGGAAACGAGCAGTACTTC | CASRGQGPGNEQYF | TRBD1 | TRBV25-1 | 14 | TRBJ2-7 | once
TGCAGTGCTTATTTCTCAGGGGTCTCGGGTGACACTGAAGCTTTCTTT | CSAYFSGVSGDTEAFF | - | TRBV20-1 | 16 | TRBJ1-1 | -
TGTGCCAGCAGCCAGACAGGCCGGTCCAATGAAAAACTGTTTTTT | CASSQTGRSNEKLFF | - | TRBV14 | 15 | TRBJ1-4 | few
TGTGCCACCAGCAGACCCAAGGACCCCACGGACGAGCAGTACTTC | CATSRPKDPTDEQYF | - | TRBV15 | 15 | TRBJ2-7 | -
TGCGCCAGCAGCGGGGACGGAAACACCATATATTTT | CASSGDGNTIYF | - | TRBV5-1 | 12 | TRBJ1-3 | -
TGCAGTGCTAGAGACCCCCCCAATACGAGCTCCTACGAGCAGTACTTC | CSARDPPNTSSYEQYF | - | TRBV20-1 | 16 | TRBJ2-7 | -
TGTGCCAGCAGTGAAGCGCTTAGGGGTGATCAGCCCCAGTACTTC | CASSEALRGDQPQYF | - | TRBV2 | 15 | TRBJ2-5 | -
TGTGCCAGCAGCCCGGGCGGGACAGGGGGACAAGAGACCCAGTACTTC | CASSPGGTGGQETQYF | TRBD1 | TRBV7-3 | 16 | TRBJ2-5 | -
TGCAGTGCTAGGGTCTTAGCGGAGACCCAGTACTTC | CSARVLAETQYF | - | TRBV20-1 | 12 | TRBJ2-5 | -
TGTGCCAGCAGTTACCGCGTGATAGGCAGCTCCTACGAGCAGTACTTC | CASSYRVIGSSYEQYF | - | TRBV6-6 | 16 | TRBJ2-7 | many
TGCAGTGTTCCAACCCCAACCGTGAGGCAAGGCGCCGAGCAGTACTTC | CSVPTPTVRQGAEQYF | - | TRBV20-1 | 16 | TRBJ2-7 | -
TGTGCCAGCAGCTTAGGCCGCAGCTCCCAGTACTTC | CASSLGRSSQYF | - | TRBV7-2 | 12 | TRBJ2-5 | -
TGTGCCAGCAAACTAGGCGGATCGAACACCGGGGAGCTGTTTTTT | CASKLGGSNTGELFF | - | TRBV28 | 15 | TRBJ2-2 | -
TGTGCCAGCAGTGTTACCGGGACAGGAACCTACGAGCAGTACTTC | CASSVTGTGTYEQYF | TRBD1 | TRBV7-9 | 15 | TRBJ2-7 | once
TGCAGCGTTTCTCAGGGGGGCGCTTATGGCTACACCTTC | CSVSQGGAYGYTF | TRBD1 | TRBV29-1 | 13 | TRBJ1-2 | many
- | CAISGSGKTEAFFGQETQYF | - | TRBV10-3 | 20 | TRBJ2-5 | -